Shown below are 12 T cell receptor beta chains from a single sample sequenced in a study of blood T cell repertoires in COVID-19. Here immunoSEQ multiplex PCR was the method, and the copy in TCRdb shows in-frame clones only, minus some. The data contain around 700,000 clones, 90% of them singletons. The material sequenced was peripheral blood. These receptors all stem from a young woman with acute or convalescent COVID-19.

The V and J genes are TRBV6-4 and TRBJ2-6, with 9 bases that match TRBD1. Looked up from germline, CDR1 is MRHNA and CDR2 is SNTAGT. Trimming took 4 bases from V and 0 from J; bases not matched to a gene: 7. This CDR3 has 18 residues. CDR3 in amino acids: CASSVSGQGRSGANVLTF. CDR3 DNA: TGTGCCAGCAGTGTCTCCGGACAGGGGCGCTCTGGGGCCAACGTCCTGACTTTC.

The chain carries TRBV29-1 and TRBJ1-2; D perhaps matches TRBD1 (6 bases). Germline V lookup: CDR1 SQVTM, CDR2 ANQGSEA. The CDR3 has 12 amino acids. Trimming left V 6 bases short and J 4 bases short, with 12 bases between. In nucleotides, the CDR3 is TGCAGCGTGGGACATTCCCGCTATGGCTACACCTTC. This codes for CSVGHSRYGYTF.

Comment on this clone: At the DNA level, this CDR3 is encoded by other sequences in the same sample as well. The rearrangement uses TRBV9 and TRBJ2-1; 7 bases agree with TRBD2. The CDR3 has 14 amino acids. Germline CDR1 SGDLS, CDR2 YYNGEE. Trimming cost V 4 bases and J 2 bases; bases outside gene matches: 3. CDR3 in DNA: TGTGCCAGCAGCTCTGGGGGGGCCTACAATGAGCAGTTCTTC. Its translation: CASSSGGAYNEQFF. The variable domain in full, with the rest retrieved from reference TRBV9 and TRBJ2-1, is DSGVTQTPKHLITATGQRVTLRCSPRSGDLSVYWYQQSLDQGLQFLIQYYNGEERAKGNILERFSAQQFPDLHSELNLSSLELGDSALYFCASSSGGAYNEQFFGPGTRLTVL.

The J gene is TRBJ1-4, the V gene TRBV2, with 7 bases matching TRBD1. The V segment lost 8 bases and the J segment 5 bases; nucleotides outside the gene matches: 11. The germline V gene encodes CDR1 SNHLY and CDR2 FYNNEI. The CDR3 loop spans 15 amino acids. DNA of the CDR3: TGTGCCAGCCAAAGAACCGGGACAGTCAATGAAAAACTGTTTTTT. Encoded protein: CASQRTGTVNEKLFF.

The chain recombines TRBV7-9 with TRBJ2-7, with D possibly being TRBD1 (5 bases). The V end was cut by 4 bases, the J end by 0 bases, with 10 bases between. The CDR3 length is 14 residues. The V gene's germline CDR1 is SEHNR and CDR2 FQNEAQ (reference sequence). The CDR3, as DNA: TGTGCCAGCAGCTCCCACCAGGGCTCCTACGAGCAGTACTTC. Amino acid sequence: CASSSHQGSYEQYF.

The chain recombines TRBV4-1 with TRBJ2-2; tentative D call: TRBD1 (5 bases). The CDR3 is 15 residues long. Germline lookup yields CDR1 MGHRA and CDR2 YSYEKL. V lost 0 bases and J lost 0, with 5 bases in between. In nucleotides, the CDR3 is TGCGCCAGCAGCCAAGACAGGGCGAACACCGGGGAGCTGTTTTTT. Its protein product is CASSQDRANTGELFF.

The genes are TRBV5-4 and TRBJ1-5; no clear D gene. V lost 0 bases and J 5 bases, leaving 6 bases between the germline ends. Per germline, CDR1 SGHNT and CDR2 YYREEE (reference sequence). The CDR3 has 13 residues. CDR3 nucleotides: TGTGCCAGCAGCTTGGGGCCTTATCAGCCCCAGCATTTT. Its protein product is CASSLGPYQPQHF.

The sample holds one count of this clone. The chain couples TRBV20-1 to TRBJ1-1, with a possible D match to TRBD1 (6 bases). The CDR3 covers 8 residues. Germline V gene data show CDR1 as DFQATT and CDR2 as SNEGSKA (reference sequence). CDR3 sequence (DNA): TGCAAGCCGGGGGGCGCTTTCTTT. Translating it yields CKPGGAFF.

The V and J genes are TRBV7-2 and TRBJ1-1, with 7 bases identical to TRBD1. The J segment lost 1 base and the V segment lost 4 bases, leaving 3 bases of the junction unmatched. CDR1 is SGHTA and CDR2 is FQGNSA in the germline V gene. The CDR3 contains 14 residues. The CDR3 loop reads CASSYRTGNTEAFF. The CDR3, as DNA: TGTGCCAGCAGCTACAGGACAGGGAACACTGAAGCTTTCTTT. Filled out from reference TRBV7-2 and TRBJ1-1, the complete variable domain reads GAGVSQSPSNKVTEKGKDVELRCDPISGHTALYWYRQSLGQGLEFLIYFQGNSAPDKSGLPSDRFSAERTGGSVSTLTIQRTQQEDSAVYLCASSYRTGNTEAFFGQGTRLTVV.

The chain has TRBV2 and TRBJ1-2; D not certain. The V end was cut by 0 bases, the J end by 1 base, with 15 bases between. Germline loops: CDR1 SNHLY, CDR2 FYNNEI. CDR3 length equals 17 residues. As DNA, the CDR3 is TGTGCCAGCAGTGAAGCACAGCCTGCTGCGATTAACTATGGCTACACCTTC. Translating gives CASSEAQPAAINYGYTF.

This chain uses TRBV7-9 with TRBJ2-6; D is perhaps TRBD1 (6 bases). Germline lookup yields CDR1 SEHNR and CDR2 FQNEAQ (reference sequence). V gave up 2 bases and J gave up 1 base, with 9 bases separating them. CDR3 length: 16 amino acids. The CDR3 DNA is TGTGCCAGCAGCTTACTTACAGGGTCTGGGGCCAACGTCCTGACTTTC. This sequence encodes CASSLLTGSGANVLTF.

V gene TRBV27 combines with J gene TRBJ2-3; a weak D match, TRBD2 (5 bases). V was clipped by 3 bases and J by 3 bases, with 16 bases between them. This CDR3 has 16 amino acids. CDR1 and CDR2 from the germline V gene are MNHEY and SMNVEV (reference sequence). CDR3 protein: CASSFRGSPRTDTQYF. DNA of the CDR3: TGTGCCAGCAGTTTTCGGGGATCGCCTCGGACAGATACGCAGTATTTT.